One and the same sample provided the 4 T cell receptor beta chains below, sequenced in a study of tumor and adjacent non-tumor tissue in lung cancer. RNA was extracted from bulk tissue without any cell sorting. Three rounds of nested PCR, following a modified ARM-PCR protocol, produced the TCRbeta library. TCRdb itself ran the multiplex PCR reads through MiXCR, one entry per CDR3 protein. Of 200,000 or so distinct CDR3 sequences detected, 71% appear once; the ten largest clones hold approximately 25%. The sample was lung tumor tissue. These receptors were obtained from a man aged 60 to 69 with non-small cell lung cancer.

A word on this clonotype: Just one base apart from a much larger clone, this may be a read error. The rearrangement joins TRBV20-1 to TRBJ2-1; D possibly uses TRBD1 or TRBD2 (5 bases each). Germline V gene sequence: CDR1 DFQATT, CDR2 SNEGSKA (reference sequence). The CDR3 contains 13 residues. Trimming took 2 bases from V and 9 from J, leaving 14 bases between them. This chain's CDR3 is CSARYRGPSEQFF. In DNA form, the CDR3 reads TGCAGTGCTAGATATCGGGGCCCCAGTGAGCAGTTCTTC.

A word on this clonotype: A clone one base away is much larger, so this may be a read error. The rearrangement joins TRBV6-5 to TRBJ2-3; 8 nucleotides agree with TRBD1. CDR1 is MNHEY, CDR2 SVGAGI, per germline. CDR3 length: 15 amino acids. Unmatched junction bases numbered 10, after V lost 5 bases and J lost 6 bases. Here the CDR3 DNA reads TGTGCCAGCAGTCCGGGACAGGCTAGGGGGGATACGCAGTATTTT. It yields the protein CASSPGQARGDTQYF.

Points on this clonotype: Compared with germline, one end of the junction differs, possibly owing to a read error. The chain has TRBV20-1 and TRBJ2-3; D might be TRBD2 (6 bases). The CDR3 totals 16 residues. Germline CDR1 and CDR2: DFQATT and SNEGSKA (reference sequence). The chain's CDR3 is CSARGDFILDGDTLYF. The CDR3, as DNA: TGCAGTGCTAGAGGGGACTTTATCCTGGATGGGGATACGCTGTATTTT.

Comment on this clonotype: Being one base from a much bigger clone, this may be a read error. This sequence joins TRBV6-5 and TRBJ1-2; no firm D call. The CDR3 has 14 amino acids. Looked up from germline, CDR1 is MNHEY and CDR2 is SVGAGI. CDR3 in amino acids: CVSSYRWGNYGYTF. DNA for the CDR3: TGTGTCAGCAGTTACCGCTGGGGTAACTATGGCTACACCTTC.